These T cell receptor beta chains were read from a single sample in a study of T cell changes during pregnancy in multiple sclerosis. Method: immunoSEQ multiplex PCR; TCRdb's copy keeps in-frame clones and lacks some. The sample records several thousand clones, around 86% being singletons. Sequences were derived from CD8+ T cells from peripheral blood mononuclear cells, sampled in the first trimester of pregnancy. These receptors were collected from a female donor in good health, enrolled as a control in a pregnancy study. CDR3s include the opening cysteine and the closing phenylalanine or tryptophan. Each record gives: CDR3 length, V gene, D gene, clone size, J gene, CDR3 protein, CDR3 DNA. The D gene is left open where the match is weak. Part of the rows lack a size; the others show once, few, many or a class for expanded clones.

>16|TRBV4-2|NA|NA|TRBJ2-3
CASSQERATGTDTQYF
TGTGCCAGCAGCCAAGAAAGAGCGACAGGCACAGATACGCAGTATTTT
>15|TRBV5-4|NA|NA|TRBJ1-1
CASSLAPGRGTEAFF
TGTGCCAGCAGCTTGGCGCCAGGGAGGGGCACTGAAGCTTTCTTT
>14|TRBV7-9|NA|once|TRBJ1-5
CASSFGSLDQPQHF
TGTGCCAGCAGCTTCGGTTCTCTGGATCAGCCCCAGCATTTT
>15|TRBV9|TRBD1|NA|TRBJ1-1
CASSPRQGANTEAFF
TGTGCCAGCAGCCCGCGACAGGGGGCCAACACTGAAGCTTTCTTT
>17|TRBV9|NA|NA|TRBJ2-3
CASSAPLRGPSTDTQYF
TGTGCCAGCAGCGCCCCTCTCCGCGGTCCTAGCACAGATACGCAGTATTTT
>14|TRBV5-6|NA|NA|TRBJ2-1
CASSNGGSYNEQFF
TGTGCCAGCAGCAATGGGGGGTCCTACAATGAGCAGTTCTTC
>13|TRBV6-5|NA|NA|TRBJ2-2
CASSRVGTGELFF
TGTGCCAGCAGTCGGGTTGGCACCGGGGAGCTGTTTTTT
>15|TRBV6-1|TRBD1|NA|TRBJ1-6
CASSELTGDNSPLHF
TGTGCCAGCAGTGAGCTGACAGGGGATAATTCACCCCTCCACTTT
>15|TRBV5-6|NA|NA|TRBJ2-7
CASSLGGGAHYEQYF
TGTGCCAGCAGCTTGGGTGGTGGGGCCCACTACGAGCAGTACTTC
>14|TRBV18|TRBD2|NA|TRBJ2-5
CASSRLAERETQYF
TGTGCCAGCTCGAGGCTAGCGGAGCGGGAGACCCAGTACTTC
>17|TRBV9|TRBD1|once|TRBJ1-4
CASSGGTGAVLNEKLFF
TGTGCCAGCAGCGGGGGGACAGGGGCCGTCCTTAATGAAAAACTGTTTTTT
>15|TRBV7-9|NA|once|TRBJ2-7
CASSLISRNSYEQYF
TGTGCCAGCAGCCTCATTTCCAGAAACTCCTACGAGCAGTACTTC
>16|TRBV4-2|TRBD2|NA|TRBJ2-7
CASSQGLAASSYEQYF
TGTGCCAGCAGCCAAGGACTAGCGGCTAGCTCCTACGAGCAGTACTTC
>17|TRBV14|TRBD1|NA|TRBJ1-2
CASSQDQDGGTGHGYTF
TGTGCCAGCAGCCAAGATCAGGATGGCGGGACAGGGCATGGCTACACCTTC
>13|TRBV28|TRBD1|NA|TRBJ1-1
CATRQGWDTEAFF
TGTGCCACTCGACAGGGGTGGGACACTGAAGCTTTCTTT
>17|TRBV11-2|NA|NA|TRBJ2-7
CASSLGSGGLSSYEQYF
TGTGCCAGCAGCTTAGGTAGTGGCGGACTGAGCTCCTACGAGCAGTACTTC
>13|TRBV13|TRBD1|NA|TRBJ1-2
CASTSGTAYGYTF
TGTGCCAGCACCTCCGGGACAGCCTATGGCTACACCTTC
>12|TRBV5-6|NA|NA|TRBJ2-7
CASSLVGGEQYF
TGTGCCAGCAGCTTAGTAGGCGGCGAGCAGTACTTC
>16|TRBV2|TRBD1|NA|TRBJ2-5
CASRGQGPAYQETQYF
TGTGCCAGCAGAGGACAGGGGCCCGCGTACCAAGAGACCCAGTACTTC
>15|TRBV6-4|TRBD2|NA|TRBJ2-3
CASSDSSGGADTQYF
TGTGCCAGCAGTGACTCGAGCGGGGGGGCAGATACGCAGTATTTT
>17|TRBV21-1|NA|NA|TRBJ2-7
CASSKPRGEAENYEQYF
TGTGCCAGCAGCAAACCCCGGGGGGAGGCGGAAAACTACGAGCAGTACTTC
>12|TRBV27|NA|once|TRBJ2-7
CASSEGINEQYF
TGTGCCAGCAGTGAGGGAATCAACGAGCAGTACTTC
>13|TRBV30|NA|NA|TRBJ2-2
CAWGAGNTGELFF
TGTGCCTGGGGGGCAGGGAACACCGGGGAGCTGTTTTTT
>15|TRBV6-4|TRBD2|NA|TRBJ2-1
CASSDSSGSYNEQFF
TGTGCCAGCAGTGACTCTAGCGGGAGTTACAATGAGCAGTTCTTC
>17|TRBV28|NA|NA|TRBJ2-7
CASSAPVGGERSYEQYF
TGTGCCAGCAGTGCCCCGGTGGGGGGTGAGAGATCCTACGAGCAGTACTTC
>14|TRBV27|TRBD1|NA|TRBJ2-7
CASRPGTGALEQYF
TGTGCCAGCAGGCCCGGGACAGGGGCCCTCGAGCAGTACTTC
>17|TRBV28|NA|NA|TRBJ2-7
CASSSPPERDIDYEQYF
TGTGCCAGCAGTTCCCCCCCCGAGCGGGACATAGACTACGAGCAGTACTTC
>14|TRBV2|TRBD2|NA|TRBJ2-7
CASRTAGGTYEQYF
TGTGCCAGCAGGACAGCGGGGGGGACCTACGAGCAGTACTTC
>14|TRBV11-3|NA|medium-sized|TRBJ2-1
CASSKQGYQNEQFF
TGTGCCAGCTCGAAGCAGGGGTATCAAAATGAGCAGTTCTTC
>14|TRBV19|NA|NA|TRBJ2-1
CASSAGGESNEQFF
TGTGCCAGTAGTGCCGGGGGAGAATCGAATGAGCAGTTCTTC
>15|TRBV4-3|NA|NA|TRBJ2-3
CASSQDPGRGDTQYF
TGCGCCAGCAGCCAAGATCCGGGTAGGGGAGATACGCAGTATTTT